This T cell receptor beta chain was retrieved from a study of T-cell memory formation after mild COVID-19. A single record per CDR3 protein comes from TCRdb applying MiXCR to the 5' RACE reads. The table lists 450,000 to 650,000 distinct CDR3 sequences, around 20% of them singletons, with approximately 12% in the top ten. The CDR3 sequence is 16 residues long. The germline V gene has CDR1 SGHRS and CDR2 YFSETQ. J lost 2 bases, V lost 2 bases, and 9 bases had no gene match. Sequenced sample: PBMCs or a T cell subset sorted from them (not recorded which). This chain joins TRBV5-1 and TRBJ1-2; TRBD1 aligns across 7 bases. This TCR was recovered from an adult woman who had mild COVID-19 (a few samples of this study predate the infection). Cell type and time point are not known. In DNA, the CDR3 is TGCGCCAGCAGCTTCGGGGGTCCGGGACAGAACTATGGCTACACCTTC. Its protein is CASSFGGPGQNYGYTF.